These 20 T cell receptor beta chains came from one sample sequenced in a study of early T cells in non-severe SARS-CoV-2 infection. MiXCR was run by TCRdb on the 5' RACE reads, yielding one entry per CDR3 protein. This table holds roughly 75,000 distinct CDR3 sequences, around 11% found once. The sequenced sample consisted of whole blood. The receptors here all came from an adult who was a healthcare worker with PCR-confirmed SARS-CoV-2 infection or an uninfected control (not recorded which).

The sample holds many counts of this clonotype. Here the CDR3 reads CASSFDRATGNTIYF. CDR3 coding DNA: TGTGCCAGCAGTTTTGACAGGGCGACTGGAAACACCATATATTTT. The gene calls are TRBV12-3 or TRBV12-4 and TRBJ1-3, with 7 bases aligning to TRBD1. CDR3 size: 15 residues. The J segment lost 2 bases and the V segment lost 3 bases, leaving 4 bases of the junction unmatched.

This clonotype has a count of ten or more. The chain joins TRBV29-1 to TRBJ2-7; 11 nucleotides align to TRBD1. The germline CDR1 and CDR2 sequences are SQVTM and ANQGSEA. The CDR3 is 12 residues long. Trimming took 7 bases from V and 7 from J; bases not matched to a gene: 6. CDR3 bases: TGCAGCGGCGGGACAGGGGGAGGGGAGCAGTACTTC. Translated: CSGGTGGGEQYF.

This clonotype has more than one count but fewer than ten. The V call is TRBV12-3 or TRBV12-4, the J call TRBJ1-5; D perhaps matches TRBD1 (6 bases). This CDR3 has 15 amino acids. Trimming cost V 5 bases and J 2 bases, with 13 bases left between them. CDR3 nucleotides: TGTGCCAGCAGTGAAATCAAGGGGGGCAATCAGCCCCAGCATTTT. Protein sequence: CASSEIKGGNQPQHF.

This clonotype was detected many times. This chain connects TRBV5-5 to TRBJ1-6; 9 nucleotides match TRBD1. V lost 0 bases to trimming and J lost 10 bases; unmatched junction nucleotides: 8. Germline CDR1 reads SGHKS; CDR2 reads YYEKEE (reference sequence). The CDR3 has 16 residues. The CDR3 protein is CASSLAAWTGDSPLHF. For the CDR3, the DNA is TGTGCCAGCAGCTTGGCGGCGTGGACAGGGGACTCACCCCTCCACTTT.

This clonotype was counted only a few times. The chain combines TRBV20-1 with TRBJ2-5; D is possibly TRBD2 (7 bases). CDR1 DFQATT and CDR2 SNEGSKA come from the germline V gene (reference sequence). The length of the CDR3 is 13 residues. V was shortened by 3 bases and J by 4 bases, with 12 bases between the two germline ends. The CDR3 sequence is CSASPGGLETQYF. DNA for the CDR3: TGCAGTGCTAGCCCGGGGGGCTTAGAGACCCAGTACTTC.

This clonotype was picked up a small number of times. The chain employs TRBV12-3 or TRBV12-4 and TRBJ1-5; D ambiguous. The CDR3 contains 15 residues. V was shortened by 2 bases and J by 2 bases, with 10 bases between the two germline ends. The CDR3 protein is CASSLSAGGNQPQHF. CDR3 nucleotide sequence: TGTGCCAGCAGTTTATCGGCAGGAGGCAATCAGCCCCAGCATTTT.

This sequence joins TRBV3-1 and TRBJ2-3; 8 bases map to TRBD1. The germline gives CDR1 LGHDT, CDR2 YNNKEL (reference sequence). CDR3 length: 15 residues. V gave up 10 bases and J gave up 3 bases; unmatched junction bases: 12. Here the CDR3 reads CATAETGAATDTQYF. The CDR3 nucleotides read TGTGCCACCGCTGAGACAGGGGCGGCAACAGATACGCAGTATTTT.

Many counts were recorded for this clonotype. The junction does not match germline at one end; this may be a read error. J is TRBJ2-6 and V is TRBV2; perhaps TRBD1 as D (5 bases). The CDR3 contains 15 residues. In germline, CDR1 is SNHLY, CDR2 FYNNEI. The CDR3 DNA sequence: TGTGCCAGCAGTGAAGGGGTCTCTGGGGCCAACGTTCTGACTTTC. It encodes CASSEGVSGANVLTF.

This clonotype has just a few counts. The chain is built from TRBV25-1 and TRBJ2-5, with no clear D. The germline V gene has CDR1 MGHDK and CDR2 SYGVNS. The CDR3 spans 16 residues. The germline V and J ends were trimmed by 4 bases and 0 bases, with 15 bases remaining between them. The CDR3 bases are TGTGCCAGCAGTGGTCACCTACCCCCAGACCAAGAGACCCAGTACTTC. It specifies CASSGHLPPDQETQYF.

The table lists this clonotype with a few counts. V gene TRBV29-1 combines with J gene TRBJ1-6; tentatively, D is TRBD1 (6 bases). From germline, CDR1 is SQVTM and CDR2 ANQGSEA. Trimming removed 5 bases from V and 8 bases from J, with 19 bases in between. CDR3 length: 15 amino acids. Here the CDR3 reads CSVLLGGPRDSPLHF. CDR3 DNA sequence: TGCAGCGTTCTCTTAGGGGGTCCCAGAGATTCACCCCTCCACTTT. The variable domain in full, completed from reference TRBV29-1 and TRBJ1-6, reads SAVISQKPSRDICQRGTSLTIQCQVDSQVTMMFWYRQQPGQSLTLIATANQGSEATYESGFVIDKFPISRPNLTFSTLTVSNMSPEDSSIYLCSVLLGGPRDSPLHFGNGTRLTVT.

There are a few counts of this clonotype. The chain recombines TRBV4-1 with TRBJ1-1; D gene unclear. Trimming cost V 0 bases and J 1 base, with 0 bases left between them. The CDR3 covers 12 residues. Germline loops: CDR1 MGHRA, CDR2 YSYEKL. The CDR3 protein is CASSQENTEAFF. The CDR3 region has the DNA TGCGCCAGCAGCCAAGAGAACACTGAAGCTTTCTTT.

V usage is TRBV29-1 and J usage is TRBJ1-5; maybe TRBD1 (5 bases). The V end lost 2 bases, the J end lost 5 bases, and 10 bases lay between the germline ends. The CDR3 has 13 amino acids. Looked up from germline, CDR1 is SQVTM and CDR2 is ANQGSEA. The CDR3 protein is CSVEQQGDQPQHF. In DNA form, the CDR3 reads TGCAGCGTTGAACAGCAGGGTGATCAGCCCCAGCATTTT.

The sample holds many counts of this clonotype. The chain couples TRBV9 to TRBJ2-7; the D call may be TRBD1 or TRBD2 (5 bases each). The V gene's germline CDR1 is SGDLS and CDR2 YYNGEE. This CDR3 comprises 14 residues. The V end lost 3 bases, the J end lost 1 base, and 11 bases lay between the germline ends. The CDR3 loop reads CASSEGTESYEQYF. CDR3 nucleotide sequence: TGTGCCAGCAGCGAGGGGACGGAGTCCTACGAGCAGTACTTC.

This clonotype occurred a few times. The chain employs TRBV9 and TRBJ2-7; 7 bases are a match to TRBD1. The CDR3 loop spans 16 amino acids. V lost 2 bases, J lost 4 bases, and 12 bases stayed unmatched. The germline V gene encodes CDR1 SGDLS and CDR2 YYNGEE. The CDR3 region is CASSVAIWTGHYEQYF. For the CDR3, the DNA is TGTGCCAGCAGCGTCGCGATCTGGACAGGACATTACGAGCAGTACTTC.

V is TRBV18 and J is TRBJ1-3, with a weak D call TRBD1 (6 bases). The CDR3 sequence is 17 residues long. Germline loops: CDR1 KGHSH, CDR2 LQKENI. V dropped 5 bases and J dropped 0 bases, with 17 bases sitting between them. The CDR3 region is CASSSQDSSYSGNTIYF. The CDR3 DNA reads TGTGCCAGCTCAAGCCAGGACAGTTCATACTCTGGAAACACCATATATTTT.

This clonotype was observed a handful of times. The chain couples TRBV6-2 or TRBV6-3 to TRBJ2-5, with 13 bases fitting TRBD2. Germline CDR1 MNHEY, CDR2 SVGEGT. Unmatched junction bases numbered 8, after V lost 5 bases and J lost 2 bases. CDR3 length: 17 residues. Here the CDR3 DNA reads TGTGCCAGCAGTCGACTTGGACTAGCGGGGGATCAAGAGACCCAGTACTTC. As protein: CASSRLGLAGDQETQYF.

This clonotype was seen more than once but under ten times. The J gene is TRBJ2-2, the V gene TRBV12-3 or TRBV12-4; D is undetermined. This CDR3 region has 14 residues. The germline V and J ends were trimmed by 3 bases and 1 base, with 6 bases remaining between them. CDR3 sequence reads: CASSLGGNTGELFF. In DNA form, the CDR3 reads TGTGCCAGCAGTTTGGGCGGGAACACCGGGGAGCTGTTTTTT.

The rearrangement uses TRBV3-1 and TRBJ2-6; TRBD2 agrees at 7 bases. The CDR3 has 18 amino acids. V lost 6 bases to trimming and J lost 2 bases; unmatched junction nucleotides: 13. The germline V gene has CDR1 LGHDT and CDR2 YNNKEL (reference sequence). The CDR3 DNA reads as TGTGCCAGCAGAGGCGTGCGGCTAGCGGCACCTGGGGCCAACGTCCTGACTTTC. Translating gives CASRGVRLAAPGANVLTF.

This clonotype was counted ten times or more. The chain links TRBV10-3 to TRBJ2-3; D is uncertain. The CDR3 contains 15 residues. V was cut by 7 bases and J by 2 bases, with 16 bases left in between. Germline CDR1 ENHRY, CDR2 SYGVKD. In DNA, the CDR3 is TGTGCCATCACCCCCTTAGGAGCGAACACAGATACGCAGTATTTT. Translated, it gives CAITPLGANTDTQYF.

V is TRBV29-1 and J is TRBJ2-3; no definite D call. Germline-derived CDR1 and CDR2 are SQVTM and ANQGSEA. V shed 7 bases and J shed 0 bases, with 11 bases lying between them. The CDR3 is made up of 13 amino acids. CDR3: CSGDGSSTDTQYF. The DNA for the CDR3 is TGCAGCGGCGACGGATCTAGCACAGATACGCAGTATTTT.